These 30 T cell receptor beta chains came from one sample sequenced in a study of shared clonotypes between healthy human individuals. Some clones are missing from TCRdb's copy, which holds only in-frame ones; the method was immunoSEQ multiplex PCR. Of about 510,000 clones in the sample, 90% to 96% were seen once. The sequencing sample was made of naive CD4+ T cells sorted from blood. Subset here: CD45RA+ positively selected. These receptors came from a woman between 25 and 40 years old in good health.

The DNA for the CDR3 is TGTGCCAGCAGTTACTCGAGTATCCGCGGGGACTACGAGCAGTACTTC. It codes for CASSYSSIRGDYEQYF. The gene calls are TRBV6-5 and TRBJ2-7; D perhaps matches TRBD2 (6 bases). Trimming stripped 0 bases from V and 3 bases from J, with 15 bases between. The germline V gene has CDR1 MNHEY and CDR2 SVGAGI. CDR3 length equals 16 residues.

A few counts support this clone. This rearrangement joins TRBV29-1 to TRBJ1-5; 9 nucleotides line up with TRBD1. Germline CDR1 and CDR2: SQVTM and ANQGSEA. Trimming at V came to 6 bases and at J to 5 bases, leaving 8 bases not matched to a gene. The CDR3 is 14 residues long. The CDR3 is CSVAGTGNDQPQHF. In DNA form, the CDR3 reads TGCAGCGTAGCCGGGACAGGGAACGATCAGCCCCAGCATTTT.

CDR3 coding DNA: TGTGCCAGCAGCTTAGAAAGGGACAGGGTCTATGGCTACACCTTC. Translating it yields CASSLERDRVYGYTF. This chain joins TRBV11-2 and TRBJ1-2, with 9 positions matching TRBD1. Trimming took 0 bases from V and 4 from J; bases not matched to a gene: 3. The CDR3 extends over 15 amino acids. The germline V gene has CDR1 SGHAT and CDR2 FQNNGV.

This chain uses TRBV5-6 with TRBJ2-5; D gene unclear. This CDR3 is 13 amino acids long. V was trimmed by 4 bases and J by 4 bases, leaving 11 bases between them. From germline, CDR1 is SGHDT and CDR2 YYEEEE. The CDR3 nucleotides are TGTGCCAGCAGCCCTGGGTGGGTAGAGACCCAGTACTTC. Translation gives CASSPGWVETQYF.

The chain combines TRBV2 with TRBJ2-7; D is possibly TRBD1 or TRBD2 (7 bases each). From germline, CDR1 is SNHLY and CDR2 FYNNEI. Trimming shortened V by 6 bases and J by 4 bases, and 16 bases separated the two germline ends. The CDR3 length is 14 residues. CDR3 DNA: TGTGCCAGCAGGGATAGACAGGGAGGGTACGAGCAGTACTTC. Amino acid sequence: CASRDRQGGYEQYF.

CDR3 sequence (DNA): TGTGCCAGCAGCCAATCGATGAGAGGTGGTGGGAGCGAAGAGCAGTTCTTC. As protein: CASSQSMRGGGSEEQFF. The genes are TRBV16 and TRBJ2-1; TRBD2 is a possible D gene (5 bases). V lost 0 bases to trimming and J lost 10 bases, with 22 bases between them. Germline assignment: CDR1 KGHSY and CDR2 FQNENV. The CDR3 runs to 17 residues.

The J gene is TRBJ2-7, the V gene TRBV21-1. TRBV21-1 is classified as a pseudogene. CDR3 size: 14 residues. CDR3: CASYRDPCSYEQYF. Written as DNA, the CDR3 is TGTGCCAGCTATCGGGACCCTTGCTCCTACGAGCAGTACTTC.

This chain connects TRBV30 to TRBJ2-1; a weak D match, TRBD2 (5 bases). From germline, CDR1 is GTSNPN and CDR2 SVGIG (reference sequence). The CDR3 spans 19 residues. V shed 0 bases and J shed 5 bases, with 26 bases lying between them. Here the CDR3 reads CAWSVYRTYPPRSHNEQFF. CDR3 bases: TGTGCCTGGAGTGTATACCGGACTTACCCGCCTCGATCTCACAATGAGCAGTTCTTC.

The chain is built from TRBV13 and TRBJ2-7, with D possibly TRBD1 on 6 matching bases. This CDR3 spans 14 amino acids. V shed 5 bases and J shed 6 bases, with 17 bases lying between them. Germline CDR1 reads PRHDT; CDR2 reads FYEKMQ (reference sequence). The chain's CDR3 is CASSPVVQGTEQYF. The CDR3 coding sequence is TGTGCCAGCAGCCCCGTCGTACAGGGAACCGAGCAGTACTTC.

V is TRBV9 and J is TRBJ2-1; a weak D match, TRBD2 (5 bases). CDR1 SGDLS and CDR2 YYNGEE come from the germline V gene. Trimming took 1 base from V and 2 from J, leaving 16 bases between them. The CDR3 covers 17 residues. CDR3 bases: TGTGCCAGCAGCGTACGGGGTATGGCGGGTACCTACAATGAGCAGTTCTTC. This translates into CASSVRGMAGTYNEQFF.

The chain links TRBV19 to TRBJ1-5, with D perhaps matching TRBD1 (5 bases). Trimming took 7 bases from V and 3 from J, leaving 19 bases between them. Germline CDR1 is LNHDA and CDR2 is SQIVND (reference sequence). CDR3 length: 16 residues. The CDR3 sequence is CASTPEGHIFNQPQHF. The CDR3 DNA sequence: TGTGCCAGTACTCCTGAGGGGCATATTTTCAATCAGCCCCAGCATTTT.

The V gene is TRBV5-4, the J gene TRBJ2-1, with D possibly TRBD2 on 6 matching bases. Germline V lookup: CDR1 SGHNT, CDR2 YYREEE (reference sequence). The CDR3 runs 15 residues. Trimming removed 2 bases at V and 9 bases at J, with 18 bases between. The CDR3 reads CASSLPGAPGGEQFF. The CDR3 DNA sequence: TGTGCCAGCAGCTTACCGGGAGCCCCCGGGGGTGAGCAGTTCTTC.

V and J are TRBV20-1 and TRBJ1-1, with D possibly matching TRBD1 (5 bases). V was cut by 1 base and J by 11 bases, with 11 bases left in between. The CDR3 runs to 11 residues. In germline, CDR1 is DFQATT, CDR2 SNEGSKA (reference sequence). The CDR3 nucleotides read TGCAGTGCTAGAGCCACGGGGGGGGCTTTCTTT. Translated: CSARATGGAFF.

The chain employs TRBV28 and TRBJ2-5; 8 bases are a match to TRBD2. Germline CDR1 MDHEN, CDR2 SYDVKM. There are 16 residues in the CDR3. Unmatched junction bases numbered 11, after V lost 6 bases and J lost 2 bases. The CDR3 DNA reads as TGTGCCAGCAGACTAAATAGCGGGGCGGCACAAGAGACCCAGTACTTC. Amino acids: CASRLNSGAAQETQYF.

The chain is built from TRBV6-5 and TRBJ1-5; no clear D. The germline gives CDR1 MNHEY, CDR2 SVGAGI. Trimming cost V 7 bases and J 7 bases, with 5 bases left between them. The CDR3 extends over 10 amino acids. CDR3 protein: CASIRQPQHF. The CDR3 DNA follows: TGTGCCAGCATCCGGCAGCCCCAGCATTTT.

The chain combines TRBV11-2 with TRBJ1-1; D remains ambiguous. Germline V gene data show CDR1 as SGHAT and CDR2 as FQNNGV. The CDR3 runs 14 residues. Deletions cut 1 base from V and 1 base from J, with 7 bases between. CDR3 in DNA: TGTGCCAGCAGCTTAGGTCTTACGAACACTGAAGCTTTCTTT. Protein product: CASSLGLTNTEAFF.

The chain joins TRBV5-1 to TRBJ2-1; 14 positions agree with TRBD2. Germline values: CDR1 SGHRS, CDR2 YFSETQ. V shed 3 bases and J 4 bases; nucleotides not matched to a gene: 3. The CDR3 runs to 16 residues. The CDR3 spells CASSYGTSGSYNEQFF. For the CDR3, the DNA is TGCGCCAGCAGCTATGGGACTAGCGGGAGTTACAATGAGCAGTTCTTC.

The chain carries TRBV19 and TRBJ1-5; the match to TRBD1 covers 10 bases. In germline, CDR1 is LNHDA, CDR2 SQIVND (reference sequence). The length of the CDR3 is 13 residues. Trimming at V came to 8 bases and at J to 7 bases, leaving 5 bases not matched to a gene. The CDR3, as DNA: TGTGCCAGTGGGGACAGGGGATGGCAGCCCCAGCATTTT. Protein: CASGDRGWQPQHF.

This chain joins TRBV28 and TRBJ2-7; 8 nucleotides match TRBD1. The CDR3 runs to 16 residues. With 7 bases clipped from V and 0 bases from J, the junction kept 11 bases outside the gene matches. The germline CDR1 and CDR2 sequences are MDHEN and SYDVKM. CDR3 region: CASKHSGTGGSYEQYF. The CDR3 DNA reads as TGTGCCAGCAAGCATTCCGGGACAGGCGGCTCCTACGAGCAGTACTTC. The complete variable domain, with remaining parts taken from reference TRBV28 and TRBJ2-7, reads DVKVTQSSRYLVKRTGEKVFLECVQDMDHENMFWYRQDPGLGLRLIYFSYDVKMKEKGDIPEGYSVSREKKERFSLILESASTNQTSMYLCASKHSGTGGSYEQYFGPGTRLTVT.

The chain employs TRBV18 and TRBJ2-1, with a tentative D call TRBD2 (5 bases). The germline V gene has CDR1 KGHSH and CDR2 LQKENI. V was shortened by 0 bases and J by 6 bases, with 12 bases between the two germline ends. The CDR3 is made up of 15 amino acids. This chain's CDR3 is CASSPPSLATNEQFF. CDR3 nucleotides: TGTGCCAGCTCACCACCTTCGCTAGCCACCAATGAGCAGTTCTTC. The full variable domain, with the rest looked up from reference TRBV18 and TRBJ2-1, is NAGVMQNPRHLVRRRGQEARLRCSPMKGHSHVYWYRQLPEEGLKFMVYLQKENIIDESGMPKERFSAEFPKEGPSILRIQQVVRGDSAAYFCASSPPSLATNEQFFGPGTRLTVL.

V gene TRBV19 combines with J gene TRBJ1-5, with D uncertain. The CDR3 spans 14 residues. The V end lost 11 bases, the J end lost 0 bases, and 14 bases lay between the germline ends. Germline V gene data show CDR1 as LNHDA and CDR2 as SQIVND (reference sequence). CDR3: CALSVPPSNQPQHF. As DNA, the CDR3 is TGTGCCTTATCGGTACCGCCTAGCAATCAGCCCCAGCATTTT.

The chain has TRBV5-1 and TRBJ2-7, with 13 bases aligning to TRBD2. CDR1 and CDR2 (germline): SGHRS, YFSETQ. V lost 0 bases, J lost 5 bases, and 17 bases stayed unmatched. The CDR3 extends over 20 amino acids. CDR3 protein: CASSLDGMGARTSGSDEQYF. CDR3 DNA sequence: TGCGCCAGCAGCTTGGATGGTATGGGGGCGCGGACTAGCGGGAGCGACGAGCAGTACTTC.

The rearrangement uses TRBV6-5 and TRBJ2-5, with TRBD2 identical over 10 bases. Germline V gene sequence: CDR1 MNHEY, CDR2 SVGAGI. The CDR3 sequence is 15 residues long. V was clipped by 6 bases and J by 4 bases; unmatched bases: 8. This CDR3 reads CASSPGLAGAETQYF. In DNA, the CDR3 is TGTGCCAGCAGCCCGGGGCTAGCGGGAGCAGAGACCCAGTACTTC.

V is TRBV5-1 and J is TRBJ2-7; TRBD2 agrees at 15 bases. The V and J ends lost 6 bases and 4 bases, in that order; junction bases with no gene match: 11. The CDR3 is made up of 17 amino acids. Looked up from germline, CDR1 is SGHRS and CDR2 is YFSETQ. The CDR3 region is CASTPSGTSGGKYEQYF. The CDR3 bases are TGCGCCAGCACCCCCTCCGGGACTAGCGGGGGGAAGTACGAGCAGTACTTC.

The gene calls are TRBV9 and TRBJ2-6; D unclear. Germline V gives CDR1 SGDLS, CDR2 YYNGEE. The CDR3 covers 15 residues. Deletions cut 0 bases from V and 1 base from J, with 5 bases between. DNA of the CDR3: TGTGCCAGCAGCGTAGGTGGATCTGGGGCCAACGTCCTGACTTTC. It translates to CASSVGGSGANVLTF.

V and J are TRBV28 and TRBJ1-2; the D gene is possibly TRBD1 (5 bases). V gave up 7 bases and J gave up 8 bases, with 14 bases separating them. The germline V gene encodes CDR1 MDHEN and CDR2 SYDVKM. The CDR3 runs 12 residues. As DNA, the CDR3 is TGTGCCAGCACTCCCGGGGGGTCCGGCTACACCTTC. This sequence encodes CASTPGGSGYTF.

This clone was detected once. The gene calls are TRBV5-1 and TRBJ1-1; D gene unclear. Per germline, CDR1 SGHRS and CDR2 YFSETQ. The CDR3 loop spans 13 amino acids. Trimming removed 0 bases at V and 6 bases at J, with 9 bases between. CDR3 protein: CASSLEGTSEAFF. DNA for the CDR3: TGCGCCAGCAGCTTGGAGGGCACCTCTGAAGCTTTCTTT.

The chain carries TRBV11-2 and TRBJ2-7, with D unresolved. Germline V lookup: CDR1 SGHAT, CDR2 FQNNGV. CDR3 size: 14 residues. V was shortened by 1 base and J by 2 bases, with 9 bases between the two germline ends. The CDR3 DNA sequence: TGTGCCAGCAGCTTAGTGGCCAAGCCCTACGAGCAGTACTTC. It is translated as CASSLVAKPYEQYF.

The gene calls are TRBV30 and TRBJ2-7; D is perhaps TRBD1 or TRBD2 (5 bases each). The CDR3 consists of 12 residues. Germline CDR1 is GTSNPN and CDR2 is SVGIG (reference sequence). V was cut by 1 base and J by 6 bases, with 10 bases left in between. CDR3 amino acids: CAWSGGSREQYF. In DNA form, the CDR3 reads TGTGCCTGGAGTGGGGGGAGTCGCGAGCAGTACTTC.

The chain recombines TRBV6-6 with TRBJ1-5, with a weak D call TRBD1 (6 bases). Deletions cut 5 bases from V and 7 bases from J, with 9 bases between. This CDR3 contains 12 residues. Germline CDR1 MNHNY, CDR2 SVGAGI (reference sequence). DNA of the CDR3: TGTGCCAGCAGTGCGGACAGACAGCCCCAGCATTTT. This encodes CASSADRQPQHF.